Sequencing of this T cell receptor (beta chain) was carried out in a study of control samples from healthy donors and cancer patients. This table comes from immunoSEQ multiplex PCR, and its TCRdb copy is limited to in-frame clones, with some not included. This sample has some 150,000 clones, with 94% found just once. The CDR3 consists of 15 residues. Trimming left V 0 bases short and J 8 bases short, with 13 bases between. Germline CDR1 and CDR2: LGHNA and YNFKEQ. This TCR came from a man in his sixties with colorectal cancer. This chain links TRBV4-2 with TRBJ1-4; D may be TRBD1 (5 bases). Material for sequencing was PBMCs. The CDR3 nucleotides read TGTGCCAGCAGCCAAGATAGGGACTTGCGCGAAAAACTGTTTTTT. It yields the protein CASSQDRDLREKLFF.